This T cell receptor beta chain was identified in a study of T cell clonality in common variable immunodeficiency. Study-wide findings and caveats: T cell subpopulation sequencing would be needed to explain CVID clonality. CVID subjects showed higher TCRbeta clonality than healthy controls. Common variable immunodeficiency TCR beta sequences reportedly had fewer deletions and N-nucleotide insertions.

Patients had low serum IgG, IgA and/or IgM and specific antibody deficiency. All CVID subjects were on immunoglobulin replacement for at least one year. This clone has more than one count but fewer than ten. Its matching antigen is unknown. From the germline J gene comes the end of the CDR3, since the read stops 3 residues before it. V lost 3 bases to trimming and J lost 7 bases; unmatched junction nucleotides: 11. The CDR3 is 18 residues long. The germline V gene has CDR1 KGHSH and CDR2 LQKENI. Method: immunoSEQ multiplex PCR; TCRdb's copy keeps in-frame clones and lacks some. The sample is made up of about 20,000 clones, none counted only once.

The sample consisted of peripheral blood mononuclear cells. The clonotype was recovered from a human donor with common variable immunodeficiency. The rearrangement joins TRBV18 to TRBJ2-1, with TRBD2 identical over 14 bases. The CDR3 here is CASSPRGTSGGNTNEQFF. The part of the CDR3 DNA that was read is TGTGCCAGCTCACCCAGGGGGACTAGCGGGGGTAACACAAATGAG.